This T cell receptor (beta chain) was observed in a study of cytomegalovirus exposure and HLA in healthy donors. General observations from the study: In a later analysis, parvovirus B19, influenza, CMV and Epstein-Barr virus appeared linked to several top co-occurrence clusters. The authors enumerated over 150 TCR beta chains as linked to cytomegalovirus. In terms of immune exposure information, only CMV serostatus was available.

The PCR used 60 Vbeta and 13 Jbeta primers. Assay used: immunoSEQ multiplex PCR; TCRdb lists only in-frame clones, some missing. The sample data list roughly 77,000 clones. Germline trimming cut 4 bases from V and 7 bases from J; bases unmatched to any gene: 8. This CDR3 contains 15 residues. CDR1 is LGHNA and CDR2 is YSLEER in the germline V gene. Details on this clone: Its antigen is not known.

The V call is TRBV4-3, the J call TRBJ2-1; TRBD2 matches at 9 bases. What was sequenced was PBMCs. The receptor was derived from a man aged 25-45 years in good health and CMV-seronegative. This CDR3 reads CASSRVAGAENEQFF. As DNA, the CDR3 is TGCGCCAGCAGCCGAGTAGCGGGAGCTGAGAATGAGCAGTTCTTC.